Listed here are 15 T cell receptor beta chains from one sample, sequenced in a study of T cells after yellow fever vaccination. TCRdb re-called the 5' RACE reads through MiXCR, storing one row per CDR3 protein. The sample consists of some 420,000 distinct CDR3 sequences, about 17% of them appearing once. Sequenced material: PBMCs, taken before the yellow fever booster vaccination. Every receptor here comes from a man aged 18 to 35 who received the YFV17D yellow fever vaccine.

This clonotype was recorded a few times. V usage is TRBV7-2 and J usage is TRBJ1-2; 8 positions agree with TRBD1. The V gene's germline CDR1 is SGHTA and CDR2 FQGNSA. With V trimmed by 4 bases and J by 4 bases, 11 bases remained unmatched. The CDR3 totals 16 residues. As DNA, the CDR3 is TGTGCCAGCAGCTCTATGACGCAGGGGGCTGTCTATGGCTACACCTTC. It is translated as CASSSMTQGAVYGYTF.

The chain carries TRBV5-1 and TRBJ2-1, with D uncertain. Trimming took off 5 bases at V and 5 bases at J, with 14 bases between the two ends. The germline CDR1 and CDR2 sequences are SGHRS and YFSETQ. The CDR3 extends over 14 amino acids. The CDR3: CASRNGRQNNEQFF. The CDR3 DNA follows: TGCGCCAGCAGGAATGGCAGGCAGAACAATGAGCAGTTCTTC.

The chain carries TRBV12-3 or TRBV12-4 and TRBJ2-2, with TRBD2 identical over 10 bases. V trimming: 7 bases; J trimming: 4 bases; junction bases outside the gene matches: 3. This CDR3 comprises 14 residues. As DNA, the CDR3 is TGTGCCAGCACAATAGCGGGGGGCACCGGGGAGCTGTTTTTT. Residues: CASTIAGGTGELFF.

This clonotype has a handful of counts. V is TRBV4-3 and J is TRBJ2-5; D is possibly TRBD2 (5 bases). Germline V CDR1 and CDR2: LGHNA, YSLEER. Trimming cost V 0 bases and J 2 bases, with 13 bases left between them. The CDR3 extends over 16 amino acids. CDR3 residues: CASSQDRLARQETQYF. For the CDR3, the DNA is TGCGCCAGCAGCCAAGATAGGCTAGCACGGCAAGAGACCCAGTACTTC.

This clonotype has just a few counts. This chain uses TRBV11-2 with TRBJ2-5, with D possibly being TRBD1 or TRBD2 (5 bases each). The V gene's germline CDR1 is SGHAT and CDR2 FQNNGV. The CDR3 loop spans 13 amino acids. The V end was cut by 2 bases, the J end by 3 bases, with 7 bases between. CDR3 region: CASSLLGEETQYF. The DNA of the CDR3 is TGTGCCAGCAGCTTATTGGGGGAAGAGACCCAGTACTTC.

This clonotype was observed once. Germline and junction disagree at one end, which may indicate a read error. V usage is TRBV4-3 and J usage is TRBJ2-7; 8 bases are shared with TRBD1. The CDR3 totals 16 residues. Germline CDR1 LGHNA, CDR2 YSLEER. The CDR3 spells CACSQDLGQEIYEQYF. The CDR3 bases are TGCGCCTGCAGCCAAGATTTGGGACAGGAGATCTACGAGCAGTACTTC.

The genes are TRBV7-9 and TRBJ2-3; 11 bases are shared with TRBD2. Germline V CDR1 and CDR2: SEHNR, FQNEAQ (reference sequence). This CDR3 region has 16 residues. The V and J ends lost 5 bases and 3 bases, in that order; junction bases with no gene match: 7. This CDR3 reads CASSPFLAGGTDTQYF. The CDR3 DNA is TGTGCCAGCAGCCCATTTCTAGCGGGGGGTACAGATACGCAGTATTTT. The whole variable domain, filled in from reference TRBV7-9 and TRBJ2-3, reads DTGVSQNPRHKITKRGQNVTFRCDPISEHNRLYWYRQTLGQGPEFLTYFQNEAQLEKSRLLSDRFSAERPKGSFSTLEIQRTEQGDSAMYLCASSPFLAGGTDTQYFGPGTRLTVL.

This clonotype was detected a few times. The chain has TRBV7-6 and TRBJ2-5; possible D gene TRBD1, 5 bases. Germline lookup yields CDR1 SGHVS and CDR2 FNYEAQ. The germline V and J ends were trimmed by 1 base and 6 bases, with 12 bases remaining between them. CDR3 size: 14 residues. The CDR3 reads CASSLEAGWKTQYF. The DNA of the CDR3 is TGTGCCAGCAGCTTAGAGGCAGGGTGGAAGACCCAGTACTTC.

The V call is TRBV4-1, the J call TRBJ1-1; 9 bases are a match to TRBD1. With V trimmed by 3 bases and J by 11 bases, 10 bases remained unmatched. Germline lookup yields CDR1 MGHRA and CDR2 YSYEKL. This CDR3 spans 14 amino acids. This CDR3 is CASSHRGTGSLAFF. The CDR3 nucleotides are TGCGCCAGCAGCCACCGTGGGACAGGGAGTTTGGCTTTCTTT.

This clonotype has just a few counts. The chain recombines TRBV15 with TRBJ1-2; D is unresolved. V gave up 6 bases and J gave up 8 bases, with 16 bases separating them. Germline V CDR1 and CDR2: LNHNV, YYDKDF (reference sequence). The CDR3 loop spans 13 amino acids. The CDR3, as DNA: TGTGCCACCAGTCCGCCAGACCCGGGGGGCTACACCTTC. It specifies CATSPPDPGGYTF.

In its sample, this clonotype was seen a few times. This chain links TRBV4-2 with TRBJ1-1; D gene unclear. Trimming removed 2 bases from V and 1 base from J, with 14 bases in between. The CDR3 extends over 16 amino acids. The germline gives CDR1 LGHNA, CDR2 YNFKEQ. The CDR3 sequence is CASSQKPWSRNTEAFF. The CDR3, as DNA: TGTGCCAGCAGCCAAAAGCCCTGGTCTAGGAACACTGAAGCTTTCTTT.

V usage is TRBV20-1 and J usage is TRBJ2-3, with TRBD2 matching over 7 bases. V lost 3 bases and J lost 3; bases outside the gene matches: 6. The germline gives CDR1 DFQATT, CDR2 SNEGSKA (reference sequence). CDR3 length equals 14 residues. Here the CDR3 DNA reads TGCAGTGCTAGGCAGCTAGCGGCGACAGATACGCAGTATTTT. It translates to CSARQLAATDTQYF.

This clonotype turned up a few times. This chain links TRBV7-9 with TRBJ2-3; D remains ambiguous. V was shortened by 0 bases and J by 2 bases, with 6 bases between the two germline ends. Germline lookup yields CDR1 SEHNR and CDR2 FQNEAQ (reference sequence). The length of the CDR3 is 14 residues. The CDR3 spells CASSLALVTDTQYF. CDR3 in DNA: TGTGCCAGCAGCTTAGCTTTGGTCACAGATACGCAGTATTTT.

This clonotype was seen a handful of times. The chain combines TRBV5-1 with TRBJ2-1, with D hard to call. From germline, CDR1 is SGHRS and CDR2 YFSETQ. The V and J ends lost 1 base and 1 base respectively, with 9 bases between them. The CDR3 contains 15 residues. CDR3 DNA: TGCGCCAGCAGCTTGCAGACCCTATCCTACAATGAGCAGTTCTTC. This translates into CASSLQTLSYNEQFF.

Only a few counts were recorded for this clonotype. The V call is TRBV28, the J call TRBJ2-5; 7 bases map to TRBD1. Germline CDR1 is MDHEN and CDR2 is SYDVKM. The CDR3 spans 15 residues. The V segment lost 3 bases and the J segment 4 bases; nucleotides outside the gene matches: 8. The CDR3 nucleotides are TGTGCCAGCAGTTTTCCGGGACAGCGAAGAGAGACCCAGTACTTC. Translating it yields CASSFPGQRRETQYF.